This T cell receptor beta chain was identified during a study of blood T cell repertoires in COVID-19. Turning to the study itself: Sites in the United States, Italy and Spain provided acute and convalescent COVID-19 samples. In each case, the material was cDNA or gDNA derived from T cells, B-cell-depleted T cells, or PBMCs.

The CDR3 runs 13 residues. The germline V gene has CDR1 KGHSH and CDR2 LQKENI. The V gene lost 6 bases and the J gene lost 2 bases, with 10 bases spanning the gap. Per the original methods: How many nucleated cells were present was estimated from reference gene primer amplification. Sequencing was performed with immunoSEQ multiplex PCR; in TCRdb, only in-frame clones are kept and a portion is missing. D and trimming come from the DNA, and the V and J calls and clone size come from that table. In the table there are 150,000 to 200,000 clones, 65% to 90% of which are singletons. The chain joins TRBV18 to TRBJ1-1; no reliable D call. This receptor was taken from a human donor in a cohort sampled during active COVID-19. Sample: peripheral blood. DNA of the CDR3: TGTGCCAGCTCCGATAGCCGTAACACTGAAGCTTTCTTT. It yields the protein CASSDSRNTEAFF. Looking up the rest from reference TRBV18 and TRBJ1-1 gives the full variable domain: NAGVMQNPRHLVRRRGQEARLRCSPMKGHSHVYWYRQLPEEGLKFMVYLQKENIIDESGMPKERFSAEFPKEGPSILRIQQVVRGDSAAYFCASSDSRNTEAFFGQGTRLTVV.